A selection of T cell receptor beta chains follows, all from one sample in a study of T cells in Graves' hyperthyroidism and ophthalmopathy. TCRdb redid the calling of the multiplex PCR reads with MiXCR, one entry per CDR3 protein. The repertoire includes around 620,000 distinct CDR3 sequences, around 45% of them detected once, and around a fifth sits in the top ten. Sequencing input: peripheral blood or thyroid tissue (not recorded which). Receptors were obtained from an adult woman with Graves' disease, either hyperthyroidism or ophthalmopathy (not recorded which). Each CDR3 is given with its conserved first and last residue. Fields, in order: CDR3 protein, V gene, J gene.

cdr3_aa: CASSAGLGYEQYF
v_call: TRBV5-1
j_call: TRBJ2-7

cdr3_aa: CASSQIATEETQYF
v_call: TRBV14
j_call: TRBJ2-5

cdr3_aa: CASSLRVSSNQPQHF
v_call: TRBV12-3/TRBV12-4
j_call: TRBJ1-5

cdr3_aa: CSASRVKETQYF
v_call: TRBV20-1
j_call: TRBJ2-5

cdr3_aa: CASIPPGGAYTEAFF
v_call: TRBV2
j_call: TRBJ1-1

cdr3_aa: CASSERGGQETQYF
v_call: TRBV10-2
j_call: TRBJ2-5

cdr3_aa: CATSGTGRVHTEAFF
v_call: TRBV19
j_call: TRBJ1-1

cdr3_aa: CASSLVGEAFF
v_call: TRBV13
j_call: TRBJ1-1

cdr3_aa: CSVQTGGASYGYTF
v_call: TRBV29-1
j_call: TRBJ1-2

cdr3_aa: CASSEQGSKLAVQGGGTQYF
v_call: TRBV2
j_call: TRBJ2-5

cdr3_aa: CASSYSGLEAFF
v_call: TRBV6-5
j_call: TRBJ1-1

cdr3_aa: CASSQGGSSTQYF
v_call: TRBV14
j_call: TRBJ2-3

cdr3_aa: CASSQVGLAGGAGELFF
v_call: TRBV4-2
j_call: TRBJ2-2

cdr3_aa: CAKYSGNQETQYF
v_call: TRBV9
j_call: TRBJ2-5

cdr3_aa: CASRPREESYEQYF
v_call: TRBV6-5
j_call: TRBJ2-7

cdr3_aa: CSGSGRAGDEQFF
v_call: TRBV20-1
j_call: TRBJ2-1